This T cell receptor (beta chain) was profiled in a study of OX40 agonist ivuxolimab in advanced cancers. Overall study: Ivuxolimab, an agonist antibody against OX40 (CD134), was given to patients. Study outcomes and limitations: Researchers did not establish what antigens the expanded peripheral T cells target.

This CDR3 spans 20 amino acids. V was shortened by 3 bases and J by 3 bases, with 29 bases between the two germline ends. CDR1 and CDR2 from the germline V gene are MDHEN and SYDVKM. Assay: immunoSEQ multiplex PCR; the TCRdb copy retains only in-frame clones and omits some. There are under 80,000 clones in the sample; roughly 91% occur only once, and about 1.8% lies in the top ten. Worth noting for this clone: The antigen is not known.

The sample here was CD4+ or CD8+ T cells sorted from blood, taken in a trial of the OX40 agonist ivuxolimab. The clonotype originates from an adult with an advanced solid tumor such as melanoma, head and neck, liver or kidney cancer. The chain employs TRBV28 and TRBJ2-5; D is perhaps TRBD1 or TRBD2 (6 bases each). The CDR3 loop is CASSFSVAGGRVEEKETQYF. The CDR3 DNA reads TGTGCCAGCAGTTTTTCTGTCGCTGGGGGGCGGGTGGAAGAAAAAGAGACCCAGTACTTC.